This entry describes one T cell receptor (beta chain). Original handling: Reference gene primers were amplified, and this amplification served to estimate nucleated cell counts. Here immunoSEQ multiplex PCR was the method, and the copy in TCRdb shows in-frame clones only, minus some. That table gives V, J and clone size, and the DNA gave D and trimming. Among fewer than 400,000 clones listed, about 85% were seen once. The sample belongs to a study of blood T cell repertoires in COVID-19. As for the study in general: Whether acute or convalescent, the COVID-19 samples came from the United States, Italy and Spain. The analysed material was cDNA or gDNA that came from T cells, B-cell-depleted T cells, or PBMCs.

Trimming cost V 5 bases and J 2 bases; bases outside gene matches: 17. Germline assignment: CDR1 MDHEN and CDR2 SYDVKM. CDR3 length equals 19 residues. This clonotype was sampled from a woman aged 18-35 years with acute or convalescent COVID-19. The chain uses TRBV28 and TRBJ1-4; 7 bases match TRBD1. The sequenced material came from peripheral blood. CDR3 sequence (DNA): TGTGCCAGCAGTCCCGGAGTAGGGGGCAGGCGTAAGACTAATGAAAAACTGTTTTTT. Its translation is CASSPGVGGRRKTNEKLFF.